These 30 T cell receptor beta chains came from one sample sequenced in a study of T cell responses to AZD1222 COVID-19 vaccine. Sequenced by immunoSEQ multiplex PCR; TCRdb stores in-frame clones only, minus some. In the table there are about 110,000 clones, around 84% of which are singletons. The source material was peripheral blood, sampled on day 0 of AZD1222 vaccination. Receptors were obtained from an adult in good health.

The chain recombines TRBV6-7 with TRBJ1-5, with a tentative D call TRBD1 (5 bases). TRBV6-7 is reported as an ORF; its role is uncertain. The V end was cut by 5 bases, the J end by 0 bases, with 23 bases between. The CDR3 contains 19 residues. The CDR3 region has the DNA TGTGCCAGCAGTCGAACCCTCAGGGCCCACCTTTATAGCAATCAGCCCCAGCATTTT. Its protein is CASSRTLRAHLYSNQPQHF.

This clone was observed a single time. The chain recombines TRBV11-1 with TRBJ2-7; 9 bases agree with TRBD1. The V gene end was trimmed by 1 base and the J gene end by 6 bases; junction bases not matched to a gene: 7. The CDR3 runs to 15 residues. Germline-derived CDR1 and CDR2 are SGHAT and FQDESV (reference sequence). CDR3 in DNA: TGTGCCAGCAGCTTAGAGACAGGGGGTTTCGGCGAGCAGTACTTC. It yields the protein CASSLETGGFGEQYF.

The chain has TRBV7-3 and TRBJ2-7; weak D call: TRBD2 (6 bases). Between the trimmed V and J ends, which lost 2 bases and 1 base, there was a span of 12 bases. Germline V gene sequence: CDR1 SGHTA, CDR2 FQGTGA. The CDR3 has 15 residues. Here the CDR3 reads CASSLGPGSSYEQYF. CDR3 nucleotides: TGTGCCAGCAGCTTAGGACCCGGGAGTTCCTACGAGCAGTACTTC.

This chain links TRBV11-2 with TRBJ2-3; possible D gene TRBD1, 5 bases. Germline CDR1 is SGHAT and CDR2 is FQNNGV. The CDR3 has 14 amino acids. V lost 6 bases and J 3 bases, leaving 13 bases between the germline ends. The CDR3 is CASSIDQGTDTQYF. The CDR3, as DNA: TGTGCCAGCAGTATCGACCAGGGAACAGATACGCAGTATTTT.

The gene calls are TRBV6-1 and TRBJ1-1; D call uncertain. The CDR3 loop spans 11 amino acids. The germline CDR1 and CDR2 sequences are MNHNS and SASEGT. Trimming shortened V by 0 bases and J by 13 bases, and 9 bases separated the two germline ends. CDR3 nucleotides: TGTGCCAGCAGTGAAGCGGCCGGGCGTTTCTTT. Protein product: CASSEAAGRFF.

J is TRBJ1-4 and V is TRBV5-1; perhaps TRBD1 as D (5 bases). V gave up 7 bases and J gave up 8 bases, with 21 bases separating them. This CDR3 has 15 residues. Germline V CDR1 and CDR2: SGHRS, YFSETQ. The CDR3 DNA reads TGCGCCAGCTACTTCGTACCGGACACGACGGAAAAACTGTTTTTT. Translating gives CASYFVPDTTEKLFF.

The rearrangement links TRBV28 to TRBJ2-2; no definite D call. V was cut by 1 base and J by 10 bases, with 7 bases left in between. The CDR3 totals 12 residues. Germline CDR1 reads MDHEN; CDR2 reads SYDVKM. CDR3 DNA: TGTGCCAGCAGTTTATCCCGGGCGGAGCTGTTTTTT. The encoded protein is CASSLSRAELFF.

The chain employs TRBV7-9 and TRBJ2-1; TRBD2 matches 8 bases. The V gene end was trimmed by 5 bases and the J gene end by 6 bases; junction bases not matched to a gene: 12. The CDR3 extends over 16 amino acids. The germline V gene has CDR1 SEHNR and CDR2 FQNEAQ (reference sequence). The CDR3 region is CASSIGQSGGLNEQFF. CDR3 coding DNA: TGTGCCAGCAGCATCGGACAATCGGGAGGGCTCAATGAGCAGTTCTTC.

This chain uses TRBV15 with TRBJ2-7; D might be TRBD2 (7 bases). With 3 bases removed from V and 2 bases from J, the gap between germline ends came to 11 bases. Germline lookup yields CDR1 LNHNV and CDR2 YYDKDF (reference sequence). This CDR3 is built from 14 residues. The CDR3 nucleotides are TGTGCCACCAGCAGGGGGGAGGGGGCCTACGAGCAGTACTTC. Its translation is CATSRGEGAYEQYF.

The V gene is TRBV28, the J gene TRBJ1-5, with a possible D match to TRBD1 (6 bases). Germline values: CDR1 MDHEN, CDR2 SYDVKM. This CDR3 region has 14 residues. Between the trimmed V and J ends, which lost 10 bases and 0 bases, there was a span of 13 bases. The CDR3 DNA reads as TGTGCCATACTAGGGACACATAGCAATCAGCCCCAGCATTTT. It yields the protein CAILGTHSNQPQHF.

The J gene is TRBJ2-4, the V gene TRBV11-2; the D gene is possibly TRBD2 (5 bases). Per germline, CDR1 SGHAT and CDR2 FQNNGV. This CDR3 is 15 amino acids long. V shed 5 bases and J shed 6 bases, with 17 bases lying between them. CDR3 region: CASSTRLLRGNIQYF. Written as DNA, the CDR3 is TGTGCCAGCAGCACGAGACTACTGCGCGGAAACATTCAGTACTTC.

The CDR3 spells CASSQGSGDPTDTQYF. CDR3 bases: TGTGCCAGCAGCCAGGGTAGCGGGGACCCCACAGATACGCAGTATTTT. This sequence joins TRBV3-1 (or the pseudogene TRBV3-2) and TRBJ2-3; 8 bases line up with TRBD2. The CDR3 has 16 amino acids. Germline CDR1 is LGHDT and CDR2 is YNNKEL (reference sequence). V trimming: 3 bases; J trimming: 2 bases; junction bases outside the gene matches: 7.

The V and J genes are TRBV5-1 and TRBJ2-5; 9 bases line up with TRBD2. The germline CDR1 and CDR2 sequences are SGHRS and YFSETQ. The CDR3 length is 14 residues. The J segment lost 5 bases and the V segment lost 0 bases, leaving 2 bases of the junction unmatched. CDR3 sequence (DNA): TGCGCCAGCAGCTTGGCCGCGGGAGGGGAGACCCAGTACTTC. Encoded protein: CASSLAAGGETQYF.

The chain employs TRBV28 and TRBJ1-4; 7 nucleotides agree with TRBD1. This CDR3 has 15 residues. The J segment lost 7 bases and the V segment lost 2 bases, leaving 7 bases of the junction unmatched. CDR1 is MDHEN, CDR2 SYDVKM, per germline. The CDR3 DNA follows: TGTGCCAGCAGTTTAGGATTGCAGGGGGTTGAAAAACTGTTTTTT. It yields the protein CASSLGLQGVEKLFF. Drawing the rest from reference TRBV28 and TRBJ1-4, the complete variable domain is DVKVTQSSRYLVKRTGEKVFLECVQDMDHENMFWYRQDPGLGLRLIYFSYDVKMKEKGDIPEGYSVSREKKERFSLILESASTNQTSMYLCASSLGLQGVEKLFFGSGTQLSVL.

This chain joins TRBV5-6 and TRBJ2-1, with 7 bases matching TRBD2. Germline V gene lookup returns CDR1 SGHDT and CDR2 YYEEEE. The CDR3 has 14 amino acids. J was trimmed by 9 bases and V by 4 bases; bases with no gene match: 10. Here the CDR3 reads CASSRVGGRSEQFF. The CDR3 nucleotides read TGTGCCAGCAGCCGCGTCGGGGGGAGGTCTGAGCAGTTCTTC.

This clone appeared once. The chain recombines TRBV5-1 with TRBJ1-1; 7 bases align to TRBD1. The V and J ends lost 2 bases and 8 bases, in that order; junction bases with no gene match: 6. Germline V gene lookup returns CDR1 SGHRS and CDR2 YFSETQ. The CDR3 totals 13 residues. The CDR3 coding sequence is TGCGCCAGCAGCTTCGACAGGGCGCCCGAAGCTTTCTTT. This translates into CASSFDRAPEAFF. The variable domain in full, completed from reference TRBV5-1 and TRBJ1-1, reads KAGVTQTPRYLIKTRGQQVTLSCSPISGHRSVSWYQQTPGQGLQFLFEYFSETQRNKGNFPGRFSGRQFSNSRSEMNVSTLELGDSALYLCASSFDRAPEAFFGQGTRLTVV.

This chain uses TRBV12-3 or TRBV12-4 with TRBJ1-4, with D hard to call. This CDR3 region has 13 residues. Trimming shortened V by 3 bases and J by 6 bases, and 8 bases separated the two germline ends. CDR3 sequence (DNA): TGTGCCAGCAGTTTCGGCAATGATGAAAAACTGTTTTTT. It is translated as CASSFGNDEKLFF.

CDR3 bases: TGTGCCAGCAGCTTCCAGGGGACTGTGAACACTGAAGCTTTCTTT. This gives the protein CASSFQGTVNTEAFF. J is TRBJ1-1 and V is TRBV7-9, with D perhaps matching TRBD1 (6 bases). The V and J ends lost 3 bases and 0 bases respectively, with 11 bases between them. This CDR3 has 15 amino acids. Germline CDR1 is SEHNR and CDR2 is FQNEAQ (reference sequence).

The rearrangement links TRBV11-2 to TRBJ1-5; D might be TRBD1 (5 bases). The CDR3 is 13 residues long. Per germline, CDR1 SGHAT and CDR2 FQNNGV. With 4 bases removed from V and 5 bases from J, the gap between germline ends came to 9 bases. The CDR3 DNA sequence: TGTGCCAGCAGCTCCCAACAGGATCAGCCCCAGCATTTT. Its translation is CASSSQQDQPQHF.

The chain combines TRBV19 with TRBJ2-3; TRBD2 matches 9 bases. Germline CDR1 is LNHDA and CDR2 is SQIVND (reference sequence). This CDR3 region has 17 residues. The V segment lost 4 bases and the J segment 2 bases; nucleotides outside the gene matches: 10. The DNA for the CDR3 is TGTGCCAGTAGTACGTTTTGGCTAGCGGGGACCACAGATACGCAGTATTTT. Protein sequence: CASSTFWLAGTTDTQYF.

This clone is medium-sized (0.01 to 0.1%). The V call is TRBV28, the J call TRBJ2-7; D call uncertain. Trimming removed 0 bases at V and 7 bases at J, with 13 bases between. Germline values: CDR1 MDHEN, CDR2 SYDVKM. The CDR3 has 14 amino acids. CDR3 sequence: CASSLWGTSPEQYF. The CDR3 DNA reads as TGTGCCAGCAGTTTATGGGGTACATCCCCAGAGCAGTACTTC.

This sequence joins TRBV3-1 (or the pseudogene TRBV3-2) and TRBJ2-7; maybe TRBD1 (5 bases). CDR1 and CDR2 (germline): LGHDT, YNNKEL (reference sequence). V lost 2 bases and J 1 base, leaving 9 bases between the germline ends. The length of the CDR3 is 14 residues. The CDR3 region has the DNA TGTGCCAGCAGCCAAACAGGCAAGTCCTACGAGCAGTACTTC. It encodes CASSQTGKSYEQYF.

The CDR3 DNA reads as TGTGCCAGCAGCCTAAACGACGGGAGCTCTGGAAACACCATATATTTT. Translating it yields CASSLNDGSSGNTIYF. The chain employs TRBV7-3 and TRBJ1-3; D call uncertain. From germline, CDR1 is SGHTA and CDR2 FQGTGA. V shed 5 bases and J shed 0 bases, with 14 bases lying between them. CDR3 length equals 16 residues.

This clone appeared a single time. The rearrangement joins TRBV10-3 to TRBJ2-7; D is ambiguous. This CDR3 comprises 14 residues. The V end lost 6 bases, the J end lost 0 bases, and 12 bases lay between the germline ends. Germline V gives CDR1 ENHRY, CDR2 SYGVKD. CDR3 nucleotide sequence: TGTGCCATCAGAAAGACCGGCCCCTCCTACGAGCAGTACTTC. It specifies CAIRKTGPSYEQYF.

J is TRBJ2-7 and V is TRBV5-1; D remains unclear. With 4 bases removed from V and 2 bases from J, the gap between germline ends came to 10 bases. CDR1 and CDR2 (germline): SGHRS, YFSETQ. The CDR3 runs to 13 residues. The CDR3 nucleotides are TGCGCCAGCAGCACGGACGGAGCCTACGAGCAGTACTTC. Residues: CASSTDGAYEQYF.

This chain joins TRBV30 and TRBJ1-2; tentative D call: TRBD1 (5 bases). Looked up from germline, CDR1 is GTSNPN and CDR2 is SVGIG (reference sequence). The V end lost 5 bases, the J end lost 1 base, and 8 bases lay between the germline ends. This CDR3 has 12 amino acids. CDR3 in amino acids: CAWGDGNYGYTF. CDR3 DNA: TGTGCCTGGGGGGACGGTAACTATGGCTACACCTTC.

This clone was observed a handful of times. V and J are TRBV14 and TRBJ1-3; unclear D gene. V was clipped by 7 bases and J by 4 bases, with 14 bases between them. Looked up from germline, CDR1 is SGHDN and CDR2 is FVKESK. CDR3 size: 14 residues. The CDR3, as DNA: TGTGCCAGCACCCGAAGGCTCCAAGGAAACACCATATATTTT. Protein sequence: CASTRRLQGNTIYF.

The chain recombines TRBV19 with TRBJ2-5; 7 bases fit TRBD2. CDR1 is LNHDA and CDR2 is SQIVND in the germline V gene (reference sequence). With V trimmed by 1 base and J by 3 bases, 5 bases remained unmatched. This CDR3 comprises 15 residues. In DNA, the CDR3 is TGTGCCAGTAGTATAGTTCGACTAGCTAAAGAGACCCAGTACTTC. It yields the protein CASSIVRLAKETQYF.

The chain couples TRBV5-5 to TRBJ2-7; 8 bases line up with TRBD1. Per germline, CDR1 SGHKS and CDR2 YYEKEE (reference sequence). The CDR3 contains 16 residues. The junction had 11 bases not matched to a gene; V was cut back by 0 bases and J by 6 bases. CDR3 nucleotide sequence: TGTGCCAGCAGCTTGGGGGTGACAGGGGCAAGGGGCGAGCAGTACTTC. Its protein product is CASSLGVTGARGEQYF.

The chain carries TRBV28 and TRBJ1-3, with TRBD1 matching over 9 bases. The CDR3 has 17 residues. The V and J ends lost 4 bases and 0 bases, in that order; junction bases with no gene match: 7. From germline, CDR1 is MDHEN and CDR2 SYDVKM. Here the CDR3 reads CASSSGTGYISGNTIYF. Here the CDR3 DNA reads TGTGCCAGCAGTTCCGGGACAGGGTACATCTCTGGAAACACCATATATTTT.